The 3 T cell receptor beta chains listed next were all sequenced from one sample in a study of identical twins (dated by TCRdb to about 2016). To prepare the library, 5' RACE was applied. The sequencing machine was an Illumina HiSeq 2000. TCRdb reprocessing: public reads trimmed at Q25 with fastp, clones called with MiXCR, in-frame beta chains kept. Rows are combined by CDR3 protein, so each entry shows the most common genes and DNA. Across this sample there are roughly 1,500,000 distinct CDR3 sequences, with under 35% seen only once. Jointly, the top ten make up less than 0.35% of the sample. Sequenced input: cord blood. The receptor set was obtained from a newborn girl in good health.

A remark on this clonotype: Relative to the germline gene, one junction end is altered; a read error may explain this. The V call is TRBV6-6, the J call TRBJ2-7; D gene unclear. This CDR3 has 13 residues. The germline V gene encodes CDR1 MNHNY and CDR2 SVGAGI (reference sequence). CDR3 protein: CASSYAPSSEQYF. DNA of the CDR3: TGTGCCAGCAGTTACGCCCCTTCCTCCGAGCAGTACTTC.

This chain links TRBV7-2 with TRBJ2-7, with D maybe TRBD2 (6 bases). CDR3 length: 13 residues. Trimming left V 4 bases short and J 3 bases short, with 10 bases between. Germline values: CDR1 SGHTA, CDR2 FQGNSA. CDR3 residues: CASSSRDFYEQYF. The CDR3 nucleotides read TGTGCCAGCAGCTCCCGGGACTTCTACGAGCAGTACTTC. Drawing the rest from reference TRBV7-2 and TRBJ2-7, the complete variable domain is GAGVSQSPSNKVTEKGKDVELRCDPISGHTALYWYRQSLGQGLEFLIYFQGNSAPDKSGLPSDRFSAERTGGSVSTLTIQRTQQEDSAVYLCASSSRDFYEQYFGPGTRLTVT.

This clonotype showed up just once. This sequence joins TRBV20-1 and TRBJ2-3; D gene uncertain. Deletions cut 0 bases from V and 7 bases from J, with 11 bases between. This CDR3 has 13 amino acids. Per germline, CDR1 DFQATT and CDR2 SNEGSKA (reference sequence). In nucleotides, the CDR3 is TGCAGTGCTAGAGATAGCAGTCCCTATACGCAGTATTTT. Protein: CSARDSSPYTQYF.